This T cell receptor beta chain was sequenced during a study of blood T cell repertoires in COVID-19 (dated by TCRdb to 2019 to 2021). As for the study more broadly: The collaborator samples originated in the United States, Italy and Spain and spanned the acute and convalescent phases of COVID-19. A de-identified subject ID, COVID-19 status, age in years and sex were almost always included in the sample metadata. Samples were obtained from the ongoing ImmuneRACE study (first 160 participants) and from some 1,300 subjects provided by 6 global collaborators. HLA class I and class II types, where available, came from metadata supplied by the sample provider rather than from assay-based typing. Subjects who had been exposed to COVID-19, were actively infected with it, or had recovered from it provided the deeply sampled blood TCRbeta repertoires that made up the dataset. The material from the prospective study consisted of cDNA or gDNA derived from T cells, B-cell-depleted T cells, or PBMCs. The repertoires were released in a freely available public database meant as a resource for research on the immune response to SARS-CoV-2. Beyond this particular receptor, the publication reports: The amount of clinical and demographic metadata varied by source and participant and was provided uncurated.

TCRbeta CDR3 regions were amplified from genomic DNA using the immunoSEQ Assay, a bias-controlled multiplex PCR. In the paper's pipeline: Nucleated cell counts per sample were estimated from amplification of reference gene primers within the assay. To quantify the absolute abundance of each unique TCRbeta CDR3 rearrangement, sequence reads were collapsed and filtered. For each sample, productive Simpson clonality was calculated as the square root of Simpson's diversity index across productive rearrangements. TCRdb's version of the immuneACCESS table is confined to in-frame rearrangements and falls short of the full clone set. An unresolved V gene accounts for under half of the shortfall where checked; the remainder is of unknown origin. V and J calls and clone size come straight from that table; D and trimming were deduced from the DNA. Recorded for this sample are 30,000 to 45,000 clones; approximately 78% of them occurred a single time. The ten largest clones represent 33% of the sample.

Reading the germline V gene gives CDR1 KGHSY and CDR2 FQNENV. The V and J ends are trimmed by 0 bases and 1 base, leaving 10 bases between them. The CDR3, from cysteine to phenylalanine, totals 15 residues. Of all the DNA, just the CDR3 is kept, 45 bases in frame from base 1. On this clone: Its target antigen remains unknown. One base away there is no much larger clone; base qualities are not given.

Whole blood was collected in K2EDTA tubes by collaborating institutions according to the institutions' own protocols. Collaborator samples were shipped for TCRbeta analysis as frozen whole blood, isolated PBMCs, or DNA extracted from either sample type. Sequenced material: peripheral blood. This receptor was identified in a man between 60 and 75 years old with acute or convalescent COVID-19. The chain couples TRBV16 to TRBJ2-7; the D region possibly corresponds to TRBD1 (6 bases align). The base sequence is TGTGCCAGCAGCCAATCGGGGGCTCCTTCCTACGAGCAGTACTTC. Its product reads: CASSQSGAPSYEQYF.